These 24 T cell receptor beta chains were all obtained from the same sample, sequenced in a study of blood T cell repertoires in COVID-19. Only in-frame clones appear in the TCRdb table, and some are missing; sequencing was by immunoSEQ multiplex PCR. The sample holds 55,000 to 75,000 clones, roughly 80% seen once. The source material was peripheral blood. These receptor sequences come from a human donor in a cohort sampled during active COVID-19.

CDR3 DNA sequence: TGTGCCAGCAGCCAGTTATTGGGGAGCCGGAACGGGGGGTACGAGCAGTACTTC. Its translation is CASSQLLGSRNGGYEQYF. The gene calls are TRBV7-2 and TRBJ2-7, with TRBD2 matching 7 bases. From germline, CDR1 is SGHTA and CDR2 FQGNSA. The CDR3 spans 18 residues. The V gene end was trimmed by 5 bases and the J gene end by 4 bases; junction bases not matched to a gene: 20. Combining the CDR3 with reference TRBV7-2 and TRBJ2-7 gives the whole variable domain GAGVSQSPSNKVTEKGKDVELRCDPISGHTALYWYRQSLGQGLEFLIYFQGNSAPDKSGLPSDRFSAERTGGSVSTLTIQRTQQEDSAVYLCASSQLLGSRNGGYEQYFGPGTRLTVT.

The V and J genes are TRBV5-1 and TRBJ2-2; 9 bases are a match to TRBD1. This CDR3 spans 15 amino acids. Germline-derived CDR1 and CDR2 are SGHRS and YFSETQ. The ends lost 4 bases at V and 9 bases at J; junction bases unmatched: 10. The CDR3 coding sequence is TGCGCCAGCAGCCCACTTACAGGGGGCGTTCGGGAGCTGTTTTTT. Translated: CASSPLTGGVRELFF. Complete variable domain (other parts from reference TRBV5-1 and TRBJ2-2): KAGVTQTPRYLIKTRGQQVTLSCSPISGHRSVSWYQQTPGQGLQFLFEYFSETQRNKGNFPGRFSGRQFSNSRSEMNVSTLELGDSALYLCASSPLTGGVRELFFGEGSRLTVL.

The chain has TRBV27 and TRBJ2-7; weak D call: TRBD1 (6 bases). Germline V CDR1 and CDR2: MNHEY, SMNVEV (reference sequence). The CDR3 totals 16 residues. V dropped 5 bases and J dropped 2 bases, with 19 bases sitting between them. Here the CDR3 DNA reads TGTGCCAGCAGTGCGGACGTCACAGGGAGTCCCTACGAGCAGTACTTC. Protein: CASSADVTGSPYEQYF.

The CDR3, as DNA: TGTGCCAGCAAAGTGACAGGGGTAGGAAACACCATATATTTT. It yields the protein CASKVTGVGNTIYF. V usage is TRBV28 and J usage is TRBJ1-3; 8 bases align to TRBD1. This CDR3 region has 14 residues. Germline CDR1 MDHEN, CDR2 SYDVKM. With V trimmed by 7 bases and J by 4 bases, 6 bases remained unmatched.

The chain uses TRBV19 and TRBJ2-4; weak D call: TRBD1 (5 bases). CDR1 and CDR2 (germline): LNHDA, SQIVND (reference sequence). V lost 1 base, J lost 4 bases, and 14 bases lay in between. The CDR3 loop spans 16 amino acids. DNA for the CDR3: TGTGCCAGTAGTATAGGGCAGGGATACACTAAAAACATTCAGTACTTC. The encoded protein is CASSIGQGYTKNIQYF.

This clone was detected once. The rearrangement links TRBV19 to TRBJ2-2; 9 nucleotides agree with TRBD2. V lost 6 bases, J lost 6 bases, and 14 bases stayed unmatched. Germline V gene data show CDR1 as LNHDA and CDR2 as SQIVND (reference sequence). The CDR3 sequence is 17 residues long. This CDR3 is CASSTLYAGGPPGELFF. The CDR3 nucleotides read TGTGCCAGTAGCACTCTATATGCGGGAGGGCCGCCCGGGGAGCTGTTTTTT. Based on the CDR3 plus reference TRBV19 and TRBJ2-2, the full variable domain is DGGITQSPKYLFRKEGQNVTLSCEQNLNHDAMYWYRQDPGQGLRLIYYSQIVNDFQKGDIAEGYSVSREKKESFPLTVTSAQKNPTAFYLCASSTLYAGGPPGELFFGEGSRLTVL.

This chain uses TRBV6-2 or TRBV6-3 with TRBJ1-3, with unresolved D. The CDR3 covers 14 residues. CDR1 MNHEY and CDR2 SVGEGT come from the germline V gene. V was trimmed by 5 bases and J by 0 bases, leaving 8 bases between them. CDR3 bases: TGTGCCAGCAGTGCGGCGAACTCTGGAAACACCATATATTTT. This gives the protein CASSAANSGNTIYF.

The chain employs TRBV3-1 (or the pseudogene TRBV3-2) and TRBJ2-7, with TRBD2 matching over 9 bases. CDR3 length: 17 amino acids. J was trimmed by 0 bases and V by 1 base; bases with no gene match: 7. CDR1 LGHDT and CDR2 YNNKEL come from the germline V gene (reference sequence). The CDR3 loop reads CASSQVLGGRVSYEQYF. CDR3 nucleotide sequence: TGTGCCAGCAGCCAAGTCCTGGGCGGGAGGGTCTCCTACGAGCAGTACTTC.

This chain joins TRBV27 and TRBJ2-1; 8 bases map to TRBD2. CDR3 length: 15 amino acids. Germline-derived CDR1 and CDR2 are MNHEY and SMNVEV (reference sequence). Trimming at V came to 4 bases and at J to 0 bases, leaving 2 bases not matched to a gene. Here the CDR3 DNA reads TGTGCCAGCAGTTCTGCGGGGGGCTCCTACAATGAGCAGTTCTTC. Its protein is CASSSAGGSYNEQFF.

The chain joins TRBV3-1 (or the pseudogene TRBV3-2) to TRBJ2-1; TRBD2 matches at 7 bases. Looked up from germline, CDR1 is LGHDT and CDR2 is YNNKEL (reference sequence). V dropped 2 bases and J dropped 10; count of bases not matched to a gene: 5. The CDR3 runs to 13 residues. In DNA form, the CDR3 reads TGTGCCAGCAGCCAAAGCGGGACGGGAGAGCAGTTCTTC. It yields the protein CASSQSGTGEQFF.

CDR3 in amino acids: CASRDRATDTQYF. The DNA for the CDR3 is TGTGCCAGCCGGGACAGGGCAACAGATACGCAGTATTTT. V usage is TRBV28 and J usage is TRBJ2-3; 9 positions agree with TRBD1. Germline lookup yields CDR1 MDHEN and CDR2 SYDVKM. This CDR3 has 13 residues. Losses at the gene ends were 8 bases for V and 3 bases for J; bases not matched to a gene: 3.

The gene calls are TRBV2 and TRBJ2-3; 10 bases are shared with TRBD2. The V and J ends lost 8 bases and 1 base, in that order; junction bases with no gene match: 3. Looked up from germline, CDR1 is SNHLY and CDR2 is FYNNEI. This CDR3 is 14 amino acids long. The CDR3 region has the DNA TGTGCCAGCTTAGCGGGGGGCCGCACAGATACGCAGTATTTT. This translates into CASLAGGRTDTQYF.

This clone was detected only a few times. V gene TRBV7-2 combines with J gene TRBJ2-7; a weak D match, TRBD1 (5 bases). Trimming took off 3 bases at V and 13 bases at J, with 13 bases between the two ends. CDR3 length: 11 residues. Per the germline V gene, CDR1 is SGHTA and CDR2 is FQGNSA. CDR3: CASSLQGPEYF. CDR3 coding DNA: TGTGCCAGCAGCTTGCAGGGCCCCGAATACTTC.

V and J are TRBV29-1 and TRBJ2-3; 7 nucleotides agree with TRBD2. The germline CDR1 and CDR2 sequences are SQVTM and ANQGSEA. V shed 6 bases and J 0 bases; nucleotides not matched to a gene: 9. The CDR3 consists of 15 residues. The CDR3, as DNA: TGCAGCGTCAATGGGGGGGGAAAGAGCACAGATACGCAGTATTTT. This sequence encodes CSVNGGGKSTDTQYF.

This chain connects TRBV29-1 to TRBJ1-2; TRBD1 is a possible D gene (5 bases). V was trimmed by 4 bases and J by 2 bases, leaving 14 bases between them. Germline V lookup: CDR1 SQVTM, CDR2 ANQGSEA. The CDR3 runs 14 residues. The CDR3 spells CSVVTVERNYGYTF. The CDR3 DNA sequence: TGCAGCGTTGTGACAGTTGAGAGGAACTATGGCTACACCTTC.

V usage is TRBV5-1 and J usage is TRBJ2-7; no clear D. Trimming left V 0 bases short and J 3 bases short, with 7 bases between. Germline V gene lookup returns CDR1 SGHRS and CDR2 YFSETQ. This CDR3 contains 13 residues. The CDR3 spells CASSLGGYYEQYF. CDR3 sequence (DNA): TGCGCCAGCAGCTTGGGAGGATACTACGAGCAGTACTTC.

The rearrangement uses TRBV7-2 and TRBJ1-1, with D hard to call. Trimming removed 2 bases from V and 1 base from J, with 5 bases in between. The germline V gene has CDR1 SGHTA and CDR2 FQGNSA. The CDR3 spans 13 residues. CDR3 sequence (DNA): TGTGCCAGCAGCTTATCGTCGAACACTGAAGCTTTCTTT. This codes for CASSLSSNTEAFF.

The rearrangement links TRBV3-1 (or the pseudogene TRBV3-2) to TRBJ2-3, with D possibly TRBD2 on 6 matching bases. Germline V gene data show CDR1 as LGHDT and CDR2 as YNNKEL (reference sequence). Deletions cut 5 bases from V and 0 bases from J, with 15 bases between. The CDR3 contains 16 residues. This chain's CDR3 is CASSYRSGSSTDTQYF. Here the CDR3 DNA reads TGTGCCAGCAGCTACCGGAGCGGGTCCAGCACAGATACGCAGTATTTT.

The gene calls are TRBV5-1 and TRBJ2-5; the match to TRBD2 covers 11 bases. The CDR3 runs 14 residues. Germline CDR1 is SGHRS and CDR2 is YFSETQ. The J segment lost 7 bases and the V segment lost 0 bases, leaving 2 bases of the junction unmatched. CDR3 protein: CASSLVLAGGTQYF. CDR3 bases: TGCGCCAGCAGCTTGGTTCTAGCGGGGGGGACCCAGTACTTC.

The chain is built from TRBV11-2 and TRBJ2-1, with 7 bases matching TRBD1. The V gene end was trimmed by 4 bases and the J gene end by 2 bases; junction bases not matched to a gene: 2. The CDR3 runs to 14 residues. Germline V gene lookup returns CDR1 SGHAT and CDR2 FQNNGV. The CDR3, as DNA: TGTGCCAGCAGCTCGACAGGGCCCTACAATGAGCAGTTCTTC. This codes for CASSSTGPYNEQFF.

Only one count was recorded for this clone. The chain couples TRBV7-2 to TRBJ2-7; a possible D gene is TRBD2 (5 bases). The ends were cut back, 6 bases at V and 3 bases at J, with 15 bases in the middle. Per germline, CDR1 SGHTA and CDR2 FQGNSA. The CDR3 spans 14 residues. Here the CDR3 DNA reads TGTGCCAGCAGGTTGGACTCCTGGAACTACGAGCAGTACTTC. This encodes CASRLDSWNYEQYF.

The chain uses TRBV7-2 and TRBJ1-1, with D maybe TRBD1 (6 bases). CDR1 and CDR2 (germline): SGHTA, FQGNSA. This CDR3 comprises 15 residues. V was shortened by 0 bases and J by 4 bases, with 12 bases between the two germline ends. The CDR3, as DNA: TGTGCCAGCAGCTTAGCAATACAGGGACCCACTGAAGCTTTCTTT. Residues: CASSLAIQGPTEAFF.

The chain recombines TRBV19 with TRBJ2-3; 13 bases agree with TRBD2. The V and J ends lost 5 bases and 4 bases, in that order; junction bases with no gene match: 9. Germline V gives CDR1 LNHDA, CDR2 SQIVND (reference sequence). This CDR3 has 17 residues. The CDR3 DNA reads as TGTGCCAGTAGTGCTCCGGGACTAGCGGGAATAGCAGATACGCAGTATTTT. It translates to CASSAPGLAGIADTQYF.

The genes are TRBV11-2 and TRBJ1-5, with TRBD1 identical over 12 bases. V shed 6 bases and J 4 bases; nucleotides not matched to a gene: 7. Germline values: CDR1 SGHAT, CDR2 FQNNGV. The CDR3 is 16 residues long. The CDR3 protein is CASRAGTGGRNQPQHF. Written as DNA, the CDR3 is TGTGCCAGCAGGGCCGGGACAGGGGGCCGAAATCAGCCCCAGCATTTT.